These T cell receptor beta chains were read from a single sample in a study of T cell responses to AZD1222 COVID-19 vaccine. TCRdb's table, derived via immunoSEQ multiplex PCR, lists solely in-frame clones and lacks some. The sample has over 90,000 clones, about nine tenths seen once; the top ten hold less than 55%. The material was peripheral blood, obtained on day 0 of AZD1222 vaccination. The receptors were gathered from an adult in good health. CDR3s include the opening cysteine and the closing phenylalanine or tryptophan. The D gene is left open where the match is weak. Not every row has a clone size; where given, it reads once, few, many or a size class.

d_gene | abundance | j_gene | len | v_gene | CDR3nt | CDR3aa
TRBD1 | . | TRBJ2-7 | 15 | TRBV4-2 | TGTGCCAGCAGCTCTGGAGGGACAGGGGCCTACGAGCAGTACTTC | CASSSGGTGAYEQYF
. | . | TRBJ1-4 | 14 | TRBV27 | TGTGCCAGCGGCTTTGTAGGGGGAGGAGAAAAACTGTTTTTT | CASGFVGGGEKLFF
TRBD1 | . | TRBJ1-1 | 12 | TRBV7-8 | TGTGCCAGCAGAGGGCAGGGGGTAGGAACTTTCTTT | CASRGQGVGTFF
TRBD1 | . | TRBJ1-5 | 15 | TRBV9 | TGTGCCAGCAGCGTTACAGGGGGTAGCAATCAGCCCCAGCATTTT | CASSVTGGSNQPQHF
. | . | TRBJ1-3 | 15 | TRBV6-1 | TGTGCCAGCGGTGAGGAGGGCACCTCTGGAAACACCATATATTTT | CASGEEGTSGNTIYF
TRBD2 | . | TRBJ2-3 | 17 | TRBV4-2 | TGTGCCAGCAGCCAAAGGAGCGGGAGGGCCGGCACAGATACGCAGTATTTT | CASSQRSGRAGTDTQYF
. | . | TRBJ2-7 | 15 | TRBV4-3 | TGCGCCAGCAGCCAAGTGGGCAGGGGCTCCTACGAGCAGTACTTC | CASSQVGRGSYEQYF
. | few | TRBJ1-5 | 14 | TRBV28 | TGTGCCTGTAGAACTGGGGCTAGCAATCAGCCCCAGCATTTT | CACRTGASNQPQHF
. | . | TRBJ1-2 | 14 | TRBV27 | TGTGCCAGCAGTTCCTCCGGCCCAGGCCATGGCTACACCTTC | CASSSSGPGHGYTF
. | . | TRBJ1-6 | 16 | TRBV10-1 | TGCGCCGGTACAGGTCCTGCCTTCCAGGGGCATTCACCCCTCCACTTT | CAGTGPAFQGHSPLHF
. | . | TRBJ1-6 | 14 | TRBV5-1 | TGCGCCAGCAGCTTGGCGGCTACGGATTCACCCCTCCACTTT | CASSLAATDSPLHF
. | . | TRBJ2-7 | 14 | TRBV7-9 | TGTGCCAGCACCCGACCCGCTGGGAGCTACGAGCAGTACTTC | CASTRPAGSYEQYF
. | . | TRBJ2-7 | 12 | TRBV5-1 | TGCGCCAGTTCTCCAGGGACCTACGAGCAGTACTTC | CASSPGTYEQYF
TRBD1 | . | TRBJ2-4 | 16 | TRBV19 | TGTGCCAGTAGTATGCACGAGGTCCAGGGGGCGCGATTGGAGTACTTC | CASSMHEVQGARLEYF
TRBD1 | . | TRBJ1-1 | 17 | TRBV20-1 | TGCAGTGCTAGTGTGGGACAGACCCGACCAATAAACACTGAAGCTTTCTTT | CSASVGQTRPINTEAFF
. | . | TRBJ2-7 | 15 | TRBV9 | TGTGCCAGCAGCGTAGGTAGATCCTATTCCTACGAGCAGTACTTC | CASSVGRSYSYEQYF
. | . | TRBJ2-1 | 15 | TRBV9 | TGTGCCAGCAGCGCTCGGGACTGGGGCTATTATGAGCAGTTCTTC | CASSARDWGYYEQFF
. | . | TRBJ1-4 | 13 | TRBV7-2 | TGTGCCAGCAGCTTCGGGGTTTTTGAAAAACTGTTTTTT | CASSFGVFEKLFF
. | . | TRBJ2-2 | 13 | TRBV19 | TGTGCCAGTAGTGATCAGGGGTACGGGGAGCTGTTTTTT | CASSDQGYGELFF
. | . | TRBJ2-1 | 19 | TRBV4-1 | TGCGCCAGCAGCCAAGGGGTAGCGGCGAAGCTTAGCTCCTACAATGAGCAGTTCTTC | CASSQGVAAKLSSYNEQFF
. | . | TRBJ2-3 | 16 | TRBV6-5 | TGTGCCAGCAGTTACTCGATGAGAGGCTCCGCCGATACGCAGTATTTT | CASSYSMRGSADTQYF
. | . | TRBJ2-2 | 16 | TRBV18 | TGTGCCAGCTCACCAGGGCTCCGGACGAACACCGGGGAGCTGTTTTTT | CASSPGLRTNTGELFF
TRBD1 | once | TRBJ1-5 | 14 | TRBV19 | TGTGCCAGTAGTGTCGGACAGGTGAATCAGCCCCAGCATTTT | CASSVGQVNQPQHF